Included here is one T cell receptor (beta chain) sequence, with context. Germline V gives CDR1 LNHDA, CDR2 SQIVND (reference sequence). The CDR3 loop spans 18 amino acids. Trimming took 5 bases from V and 4 from J; bases not matched to a gene: 19. This sample is drawn from a study of PD-1 blockade in mismatch repair-deficient tumors. The table came from immunoSEQ multiplex PCR; TCRdb's copy has only in-frame clones and leaves some out. The sample records roughly 38,000 clones, around 80% being singletons. The chain is built from TRBV19 and TRBJ1-1, with 7 bases that match TRBD1. Sequencing used PBMCs, obtained roughly 40 weeks after starting pembrolizumab. The receptor was isolated from an adult with mismatch repair-deficient cancer. CDR3 DNA: TGTGCCAGTAGTCCCCGTCGGCCCGGGACAGTCTCTCGCACTGAAGCTTTCTTT. Protein sequence: CASSPRRPGTVSRTEAFF.